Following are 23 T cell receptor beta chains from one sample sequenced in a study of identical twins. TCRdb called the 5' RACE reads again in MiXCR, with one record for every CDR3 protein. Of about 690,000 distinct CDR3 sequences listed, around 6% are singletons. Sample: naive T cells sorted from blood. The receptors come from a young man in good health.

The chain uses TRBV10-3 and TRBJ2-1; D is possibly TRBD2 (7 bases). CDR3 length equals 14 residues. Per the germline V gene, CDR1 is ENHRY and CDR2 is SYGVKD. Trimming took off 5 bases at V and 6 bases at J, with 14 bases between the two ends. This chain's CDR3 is CAISQAGAINEQFF. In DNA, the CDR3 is TGTGCCATCAGTCAGGCGGGGGCTATCAATGAGCAGTTCTTC.

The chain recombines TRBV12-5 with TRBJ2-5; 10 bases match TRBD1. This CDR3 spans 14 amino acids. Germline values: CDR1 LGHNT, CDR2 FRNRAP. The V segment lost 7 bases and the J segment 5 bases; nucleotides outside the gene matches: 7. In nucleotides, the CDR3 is TGTGCTAGTGCCCTGACAGGGGGCTCGGAGACCCAGTACTTC. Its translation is CASALTGGSETQYF.

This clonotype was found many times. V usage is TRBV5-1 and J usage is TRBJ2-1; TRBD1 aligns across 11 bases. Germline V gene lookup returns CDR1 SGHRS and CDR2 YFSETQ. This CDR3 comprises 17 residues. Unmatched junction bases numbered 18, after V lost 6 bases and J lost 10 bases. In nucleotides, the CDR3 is TGCGCCAGCAACAATGGGGGACAGGGGGTGCCTACGTCCGAGCAGTTCTTC. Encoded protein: CASNNGGQGVPTSEQFF.

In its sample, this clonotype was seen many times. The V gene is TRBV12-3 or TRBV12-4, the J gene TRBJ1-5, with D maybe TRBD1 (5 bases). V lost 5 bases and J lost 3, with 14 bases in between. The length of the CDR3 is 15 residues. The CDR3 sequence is CASSGAGMLNQPQHF. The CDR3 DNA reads TGTGCCAGCAGTGGGGCCGGAATGCTCAATCAGCCCCAGCATTTT.

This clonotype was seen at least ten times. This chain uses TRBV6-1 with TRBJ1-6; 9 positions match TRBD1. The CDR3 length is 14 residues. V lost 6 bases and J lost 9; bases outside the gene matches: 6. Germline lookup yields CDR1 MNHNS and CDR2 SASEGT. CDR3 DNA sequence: TGTGCCAGCAGAAGGACAGGGGTCGGTTCACCCCTCCACTTT. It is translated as CASRRTGVGSPLHF.

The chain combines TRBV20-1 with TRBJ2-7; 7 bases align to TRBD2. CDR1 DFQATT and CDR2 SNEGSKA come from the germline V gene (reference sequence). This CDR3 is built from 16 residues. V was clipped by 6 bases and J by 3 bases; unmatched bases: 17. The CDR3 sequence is CSAQDFHTSANYEQYF. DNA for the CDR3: TGCAGTGCCCAGGACTTTCATACTAGCGCCAACTACGAGCAGTACTTC.

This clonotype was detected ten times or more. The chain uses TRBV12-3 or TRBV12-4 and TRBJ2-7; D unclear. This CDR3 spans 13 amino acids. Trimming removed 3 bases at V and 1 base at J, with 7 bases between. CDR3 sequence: CASSFMISYEQYF. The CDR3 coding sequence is TGTGCCAGCAGTTTTATGATATCCTACGAGCAGTACTTC.

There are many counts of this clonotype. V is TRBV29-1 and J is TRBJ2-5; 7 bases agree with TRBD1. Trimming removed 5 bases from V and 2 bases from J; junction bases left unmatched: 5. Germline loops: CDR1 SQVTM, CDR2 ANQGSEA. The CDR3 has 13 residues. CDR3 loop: CSVNPGQQETQYF. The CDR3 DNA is TGCAGCGTTAATCCGGGACAGCAAGAGACCCAGTACTTC.

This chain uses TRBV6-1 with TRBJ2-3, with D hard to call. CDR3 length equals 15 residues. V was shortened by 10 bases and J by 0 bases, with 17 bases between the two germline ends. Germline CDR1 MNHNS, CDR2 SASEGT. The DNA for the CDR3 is TGTGCCACCGCCCGAAATGGGTTTAGCACAGATACGCAGTATTTT. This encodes CATARNGFSTDTQYF.

CDR3 loop: CASSQTGWNTEAFF. The CDR3, as DNA: TGTGCCAGCAGCCAAACAGGGTGGAACACTGAAGCTTTCTTT. V gene TRBV14 combines with J gene TRBJ1-1; weak D call: TRBD1 (6 bases). CDR1 and CDR2 (germline): SGHDN, FVKESK. This CDR3 is 14 amino acids long. Trimming shortened V by 2 bases and J by 1 base, and 8 bases separated the two germline ends.

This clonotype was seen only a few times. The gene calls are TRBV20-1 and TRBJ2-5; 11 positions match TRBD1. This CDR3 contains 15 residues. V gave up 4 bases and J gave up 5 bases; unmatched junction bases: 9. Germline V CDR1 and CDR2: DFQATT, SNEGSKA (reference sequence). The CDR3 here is CSAILQDRGLETQYF. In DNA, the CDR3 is TGCAGTGCTATACTACAGGACAGGGGGCTTGAGACCCAGTACTTC.

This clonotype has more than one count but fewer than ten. The CDR3 DNA reads as TGCAGTGGTTCCGCGGGTAGCGGAAAACAAGAGACCCAGTACTTC. Its protein product is CSGSAGSGKQETQYF. The chain employs TRBV20-1 and TRBJ2-5, with D maybe TRBD2 (6 bases). Germline CDR1 and CDR2: DFQATT and SNEGSKA (reference sequence). Trimming removed 7 bases from V and 2 bases from J, with 20 bases in between. This CDR3 spans 15 amino acids.

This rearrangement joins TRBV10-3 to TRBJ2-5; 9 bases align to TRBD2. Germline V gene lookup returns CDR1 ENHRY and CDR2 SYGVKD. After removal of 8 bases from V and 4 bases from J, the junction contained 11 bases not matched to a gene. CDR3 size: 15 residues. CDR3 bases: TGTGCCATCCGGAACCCGGCGGGAGGGCTAGAGACCCAGTACTTC. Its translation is CAIRNPAGGLETQYF.

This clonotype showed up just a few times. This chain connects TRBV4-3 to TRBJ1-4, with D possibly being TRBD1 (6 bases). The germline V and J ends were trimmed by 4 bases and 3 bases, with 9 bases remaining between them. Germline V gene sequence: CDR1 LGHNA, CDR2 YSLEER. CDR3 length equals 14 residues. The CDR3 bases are TGCGCCAGCAGCCGGACAGCGGCTAATGAAAAACTGTTTTTT. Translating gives CASSRTAANEKLFF.

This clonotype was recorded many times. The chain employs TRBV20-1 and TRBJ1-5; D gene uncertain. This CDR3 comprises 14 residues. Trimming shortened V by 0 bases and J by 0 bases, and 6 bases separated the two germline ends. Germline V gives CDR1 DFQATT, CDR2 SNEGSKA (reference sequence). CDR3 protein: CSARDPYSNQPQHF. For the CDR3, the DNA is TGCAGTGCTAGAGATCCCTATAGCAATCAGCCCCAGCATTTT.

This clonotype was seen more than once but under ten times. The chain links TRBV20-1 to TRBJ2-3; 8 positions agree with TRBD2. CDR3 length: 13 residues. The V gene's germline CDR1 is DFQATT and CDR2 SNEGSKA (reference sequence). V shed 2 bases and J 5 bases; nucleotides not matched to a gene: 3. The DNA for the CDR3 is TGCAGTGCTAGAATAGCGGGGAGAGATACGCAGTATTTT. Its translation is CSARIAGRDTQYF.

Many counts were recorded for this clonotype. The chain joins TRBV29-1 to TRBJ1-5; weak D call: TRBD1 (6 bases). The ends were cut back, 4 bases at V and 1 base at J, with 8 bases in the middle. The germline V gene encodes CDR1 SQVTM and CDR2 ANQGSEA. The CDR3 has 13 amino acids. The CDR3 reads CSVGGQSNQPQHF. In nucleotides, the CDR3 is TGCAGCGTTGGCGGACAGAGCAATCAGCCCCAGCATTTT. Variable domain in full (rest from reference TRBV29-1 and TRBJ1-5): SAVISQKPSRDICQRGTSLTIQCQVDSQVTMMFWYRQQPGQSLTLIATANQGSEATYESGFVIDKFPISRPNLTFSTLTVSNMSPEDSSIYLCSVGGQSNQPQHFGDGTRLSIL.

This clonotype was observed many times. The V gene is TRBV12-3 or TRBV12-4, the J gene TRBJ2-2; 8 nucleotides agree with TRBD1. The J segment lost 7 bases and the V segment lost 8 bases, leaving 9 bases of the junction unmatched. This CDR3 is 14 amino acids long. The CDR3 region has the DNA TGTGCCAGCTCCGGACAGGGAATGATCGGGGAGCTGTTTTTT. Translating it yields CASSGQGMIGELFF.

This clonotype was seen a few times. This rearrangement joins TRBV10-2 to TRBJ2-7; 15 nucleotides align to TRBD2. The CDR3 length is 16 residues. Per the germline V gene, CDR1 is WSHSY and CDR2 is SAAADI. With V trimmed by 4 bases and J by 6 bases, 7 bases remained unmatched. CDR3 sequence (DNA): TGCGCCAGCAGTGGCGGGGGACTAGCGGGAGGCGGCGAGCAGTACGTC. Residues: CASSGGGLAGGGEQYV.

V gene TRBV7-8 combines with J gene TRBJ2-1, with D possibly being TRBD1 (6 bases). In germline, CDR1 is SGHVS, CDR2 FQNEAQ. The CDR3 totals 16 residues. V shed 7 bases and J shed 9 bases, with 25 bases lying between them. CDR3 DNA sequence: TGTGCCAGCACCTGGGTTAAAGCAGGAGGCAGGGGTGAGCAGTTCTTC. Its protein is CASTWVKAGGRGEQFF.

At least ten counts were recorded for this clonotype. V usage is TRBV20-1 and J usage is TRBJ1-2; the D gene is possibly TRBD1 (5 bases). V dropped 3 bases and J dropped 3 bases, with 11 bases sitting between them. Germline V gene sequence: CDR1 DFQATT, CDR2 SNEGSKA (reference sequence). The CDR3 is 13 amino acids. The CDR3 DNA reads TGCAGTGCTAGTACAGGCCGACACTATGGCTACACCTTC. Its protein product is CSASTGRHYGYTF.

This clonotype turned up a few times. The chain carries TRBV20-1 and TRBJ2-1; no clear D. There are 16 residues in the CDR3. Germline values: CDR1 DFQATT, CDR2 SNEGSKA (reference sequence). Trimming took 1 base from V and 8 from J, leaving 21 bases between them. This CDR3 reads CSARGRIRSEAHEQFF. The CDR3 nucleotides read TGCAGTGCTAGAGGTAGGATCCGGTCCGAGGCCCATGAGCAGTTCTTC.

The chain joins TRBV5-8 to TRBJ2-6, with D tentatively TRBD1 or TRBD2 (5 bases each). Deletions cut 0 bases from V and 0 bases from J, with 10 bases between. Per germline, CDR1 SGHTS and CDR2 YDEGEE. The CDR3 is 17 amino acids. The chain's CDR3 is CASSLARGPSGANVLTF. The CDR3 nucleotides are TGTGCCAGCAGCTTGGCAAGGGGACCCTCTGGGGCCAACGTCCTGACTTTC.